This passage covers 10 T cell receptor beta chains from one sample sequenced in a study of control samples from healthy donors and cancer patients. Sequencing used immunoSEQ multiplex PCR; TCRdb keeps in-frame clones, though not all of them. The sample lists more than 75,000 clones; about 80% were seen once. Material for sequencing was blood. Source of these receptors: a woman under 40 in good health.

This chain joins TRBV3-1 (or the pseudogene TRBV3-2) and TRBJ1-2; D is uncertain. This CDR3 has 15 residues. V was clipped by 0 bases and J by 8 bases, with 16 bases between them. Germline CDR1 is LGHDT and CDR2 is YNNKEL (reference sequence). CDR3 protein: CASSQDRGGVRGYTF. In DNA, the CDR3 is TGTGCCAGCAGCCAAGACCGAGGCGGGGTCCGGGGCTACACCTTC.

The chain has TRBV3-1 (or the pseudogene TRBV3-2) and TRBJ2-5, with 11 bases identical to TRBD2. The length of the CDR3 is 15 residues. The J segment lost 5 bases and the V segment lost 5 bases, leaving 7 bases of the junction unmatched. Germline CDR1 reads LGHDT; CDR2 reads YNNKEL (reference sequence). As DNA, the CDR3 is TGTGCCAGCAGCGCTAGCGGGGGGCTCCGGGAGACCCAGTACTTC. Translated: CASSASGGLRETQYF.

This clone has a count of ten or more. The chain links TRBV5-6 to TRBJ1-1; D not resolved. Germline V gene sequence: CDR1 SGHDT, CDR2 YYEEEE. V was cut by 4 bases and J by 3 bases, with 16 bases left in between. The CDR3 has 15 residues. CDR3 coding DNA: TGTGCCAGCAGCAAAAGACGCTTATCGCACACTGAAGCTTTCTTT. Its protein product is CASSKRRLSHTEAFF.

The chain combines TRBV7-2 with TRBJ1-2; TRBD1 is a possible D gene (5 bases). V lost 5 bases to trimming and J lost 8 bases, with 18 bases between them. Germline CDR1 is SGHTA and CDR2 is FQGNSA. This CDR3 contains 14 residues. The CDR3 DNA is TGTGCCAGCAGCCCAGTGGGGGGGGTGGAGGGCTACACCTTC. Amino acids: CASSPVGGVEGYTF.

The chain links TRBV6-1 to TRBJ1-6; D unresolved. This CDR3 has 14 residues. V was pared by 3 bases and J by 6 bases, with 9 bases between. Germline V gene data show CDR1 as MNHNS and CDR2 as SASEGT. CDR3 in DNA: TGTGCCAGCAGTGAGAGTCAGTTTAATTCACCCCTCCACTTT. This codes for CASSESQFNSPLHF.

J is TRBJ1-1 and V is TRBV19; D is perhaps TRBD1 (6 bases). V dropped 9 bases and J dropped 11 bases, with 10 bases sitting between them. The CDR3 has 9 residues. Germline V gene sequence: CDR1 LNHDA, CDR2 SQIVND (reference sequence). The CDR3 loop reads CASFQGAFF. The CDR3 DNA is TGTGCCAGCTTTCAGGGGGCTTTCTTT.

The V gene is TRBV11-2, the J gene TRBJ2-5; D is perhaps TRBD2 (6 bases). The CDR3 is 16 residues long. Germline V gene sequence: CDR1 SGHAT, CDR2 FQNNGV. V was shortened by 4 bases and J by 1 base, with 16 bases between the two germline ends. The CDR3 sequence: CASSSVAGRFQETQYF. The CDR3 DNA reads TGTGCCAGCAGCTCCGTGGCGGGAAGATTCCAAGAGACCCAGTACTTC.

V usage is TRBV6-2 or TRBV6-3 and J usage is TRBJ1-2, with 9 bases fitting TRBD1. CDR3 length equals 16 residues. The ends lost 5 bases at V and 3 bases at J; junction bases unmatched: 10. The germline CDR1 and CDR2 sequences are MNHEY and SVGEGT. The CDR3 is CASSPFHRDRDYGYTF. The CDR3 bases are TGTGCCAGCAGTCCCTTTCACCGGGACAGGGACTATGGCTACACCTTC.

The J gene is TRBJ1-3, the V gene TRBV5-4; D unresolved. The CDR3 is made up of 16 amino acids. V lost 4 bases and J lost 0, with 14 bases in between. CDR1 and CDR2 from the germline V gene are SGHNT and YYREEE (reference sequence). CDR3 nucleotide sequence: TGTGCCAGCAGCACCGGAGAAGCCCTCTCTGGAAACACCATATATTTT. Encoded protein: CASSTGEALSGNTIYF. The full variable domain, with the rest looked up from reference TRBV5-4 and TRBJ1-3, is ETGVTQSPTHLIKTRGQQVTLRCSSQSGHNTVSWYQQALGQGPQFIFQYYREEENGRGNFPPRFSGLQFPNYSSELNVNALELDDSALYLCASSTGEALSGNTIYFGEGSWLTVV.

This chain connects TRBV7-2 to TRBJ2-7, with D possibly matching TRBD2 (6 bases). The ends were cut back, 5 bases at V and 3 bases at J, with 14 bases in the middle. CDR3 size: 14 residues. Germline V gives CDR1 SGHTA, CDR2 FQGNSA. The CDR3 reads CASSARGLYYEQYF. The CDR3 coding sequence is TGTGCCAGCAGCGCTCGCGGACTATACTACGAGCAGTACTTC. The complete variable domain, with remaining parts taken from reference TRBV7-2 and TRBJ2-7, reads GAGVSQSPSNKVTEKGKDVELRCDPISGHTALYWYRQSLGQGLEFLIYFQGNSAPDKSGLPSDRFSAERTGGSVSTLTIQRTQQEDSAVYLCASSARGLYYEQYFGPGTRLTVT.